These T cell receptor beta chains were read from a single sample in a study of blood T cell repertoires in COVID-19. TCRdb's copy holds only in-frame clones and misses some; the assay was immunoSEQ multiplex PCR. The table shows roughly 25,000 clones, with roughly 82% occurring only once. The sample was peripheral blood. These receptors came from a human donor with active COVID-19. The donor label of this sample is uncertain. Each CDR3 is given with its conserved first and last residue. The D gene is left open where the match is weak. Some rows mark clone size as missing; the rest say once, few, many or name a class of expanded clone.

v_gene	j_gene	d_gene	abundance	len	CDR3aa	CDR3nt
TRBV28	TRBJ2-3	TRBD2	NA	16	CASSVRGLVLADTQYF	TGTGCCAGCAGTGTACGGGGACTAGTTCTCGCAGATACGCAGTATTTT
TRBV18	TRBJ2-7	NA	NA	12	CASSPEGNEQYF	TGTGCCAGCTCACCCGAGGGCAACGAGCAGTACTTC
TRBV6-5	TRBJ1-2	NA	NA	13	CASTSGSLAGYTF	TGTGCCAGCACCTCCGGGAGTTTAGCAGGCTACACCTTC
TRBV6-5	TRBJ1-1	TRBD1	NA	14	CASSRGQGASEAFF	TGTGCCAGCAGTAGGGGACAGGGGGCGAGTGAAGCTTTCTTT
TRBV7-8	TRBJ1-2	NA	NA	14	CASSFSSSNYGYTF	TGTGCCAGCAGCTTTAGCAGTTCTAACTATGGCTACACCTTC
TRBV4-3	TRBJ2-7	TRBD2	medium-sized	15	CASSRSLAGGDEQYF	TGCGCCAGCAGCCGCTCACTAGCGGGAGGCGACGAGCAGTACTTC
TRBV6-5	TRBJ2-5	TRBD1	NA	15	CASSWGQATQETQYF	TGTGCCAGCAGTTGGGGACAGGCGACTCAAGAGACCCAGTACTTC
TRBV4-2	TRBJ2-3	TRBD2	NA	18	CASSQQAGRGGGPDTQYF	TGTGCCAGCAGCCAGCAAGCCGGTCGGGGGGGAGGGCCAGATACGCAGTATTTT
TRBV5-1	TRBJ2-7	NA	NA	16	CASSLALRGYSYEQYF	TGCGCCAGCAGCTTGGCGCTTCGAGGGTATTCCTACGAGCAGTACTTC
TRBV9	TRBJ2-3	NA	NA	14	CASSARTSTDTQYF	TGTGCCAGCAGCGCCCGGACTAGCACAGATACGCAGTATTTT
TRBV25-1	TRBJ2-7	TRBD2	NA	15	CASSEPLAGVYEQYF	TGTGCCAGCAGTGAACCCCTAGCGGGGGTCTACGAGCAGTACTTC
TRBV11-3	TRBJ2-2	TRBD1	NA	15	CASSHAGGTIGELFF	TGTGCCAGCAGCCATGCAGGGGGAACCATCGGGGAGCTGTTTTTT
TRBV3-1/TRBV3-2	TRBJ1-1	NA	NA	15	CASSQRGSLNTEAFF	TGTGCCAGCAGCCAGCGGGGCAGCTTGAACACTGAAGCTTTCTTT
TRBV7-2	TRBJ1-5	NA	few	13	CATADRVNQPQHF	TGTGCCACCGCCGACAGAGTCAATCAGCCCCAGCATTTT
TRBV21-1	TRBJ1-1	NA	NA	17	CASSKARQATANTEAFF	TGTGCCAGCAGCAAAGCCCGACAGGCTACGGCGAACACTGAAGCTTTCTTT
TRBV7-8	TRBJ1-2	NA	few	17	CASTPRVAQVDNYGYTF	TGTGCCAGCACCCCCCGGGTGGCGCAAGTGGATAACTATGGCTACACCTTC
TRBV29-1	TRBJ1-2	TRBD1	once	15	CSAQGGTGNFGGYTF	TGCAGCGCCCAAGGCGGGACAGGGAATTTTGGAGGCTACACCTTC
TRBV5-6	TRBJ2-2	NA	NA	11	CASSFHRELFF	TGTGCCAGCAGCTTCCACAGGGAGCTGTTTTTT
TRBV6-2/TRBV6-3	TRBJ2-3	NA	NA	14	CASSYDTSTDTQYF	TGTGCCAGCAGTTATGACACGTCCACAGATACGCAGTATTTT
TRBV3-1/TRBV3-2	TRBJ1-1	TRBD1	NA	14	CASSQAGGRAEAFF	TGTGCCAGCAGCCAAGCAGGGGGGCGGGCTGAAGCTTTCTTT
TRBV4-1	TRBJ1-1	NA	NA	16	CASSQPRRGEEGEAFF	TGCGCCAGCAGTCAACCCCGCCGGGGGGAGGAGGGTGAAGCTTTCTTT
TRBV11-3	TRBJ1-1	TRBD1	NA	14	CASSTGQGGTEAFF	TGTGCCAGCAGCACGGGACAGGGAGGCACTGAAGCTTTCTTT
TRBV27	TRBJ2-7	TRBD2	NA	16	CASSSLAGEPSYEQYF	TGTGCCAGCAGTTCGCTAGCGGGAGAGCCGTCCTACGAGCAGTACTTC
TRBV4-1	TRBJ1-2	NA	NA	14	CASSQARGNYGYTF	TGCGCCAGCAGCCAAGCCAGGGGAAACTATGGCTACACCTTC
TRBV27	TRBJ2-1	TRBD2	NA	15	CASRYSGGASNEQFF	TGTGCCAGCAGGTATAGCGGGGGGGCTAGCAATGAGCAGTTCTTC
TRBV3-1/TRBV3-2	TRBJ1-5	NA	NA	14	CASSQGGRGQPQHF	TGTGCCAGCAGCCAAGGAGGCAGGGGTCAGCCCCAGCATTTT
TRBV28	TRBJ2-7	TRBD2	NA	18	CASSLGGDPSGSSYEQYF	TGTGCCAGCAGTTTAGGGGGGGATCCTAGCGGGAGCTCCTACGAGCAGTACTTC
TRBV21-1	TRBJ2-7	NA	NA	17	CASSRTRTGYHSYEQYF	TGTGCCAGCAGCAGAACTAGGACAGGCTACCACTCCTACGAGCAGTACTTC
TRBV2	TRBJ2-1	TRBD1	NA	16	CASRRRTKTGGSEQFF	TGTGCCAGCAGGCGGCGAACAAAGACAGGGGGCAGTGAGCAGTTCTTC
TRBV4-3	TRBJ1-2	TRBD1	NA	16	CASSQVLSAGGYGYTF	TGCGCCAGCAGCCAAGTCCTTTCGGCAGGGGGATATGGCTACACCTTC
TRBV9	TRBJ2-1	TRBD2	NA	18	CASSGAYSGDVLFNEQFF	TGTGCCAGCAGCGGGGCTTACAGCGGGGATGTTTTATTCAATGAGCAGTTCTTC
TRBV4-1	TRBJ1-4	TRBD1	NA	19	CASSHRIAGTGGADEKLFF	TGCGCCAGCAGCCACAGGATCGCCGGGACAGGGGGCGCGGATGAAAAACTGTTTTTT
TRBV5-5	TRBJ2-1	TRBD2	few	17	CASSLSRVLAGVGEQFF	TGTGCCAGCAGCCTCAGCCGGGTACTAGCGGGAGTTGGGGAGCAGTTCTTC
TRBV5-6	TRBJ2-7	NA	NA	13	CASSFGAGNEQYF	TGTGCCAGCAGCTTTGGGGCAGGGAACGAGCAGTACTTC
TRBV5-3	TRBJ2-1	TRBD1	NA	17	CARSGWTGGKKGNEQFF	TGTGCCAGAAGCGGGTGGACAGGGGGAAAGAAGGGGAATGAGCAGTTCTTC
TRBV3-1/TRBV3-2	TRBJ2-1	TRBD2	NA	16	CASSQGTASGYNEQFF	TGTGCCAGCAGCCAAGGAACTGCTAGCGGCTACAATGAGCAGTTCTTC